This TCR beta chain derives from a study of monozygotic twins with inflammatory bowel disease. With the 5' RACE reads reprocessed, TCRdb shows one record per CDR3 protein and no DNA. Its clone listing holds about 160,000 distinct CDR3 sequences. Sequencing was carried out using blood. The TCR comes from a human donor with ulcerative colitis or Crohn's disease, or a healthy co-twin of an affected twin (not recorded which).

CDR3 loop: CASTLAGGVYEQNF. J is TRBJ2-7 and V is TRBV5-6; as DNA is missing, the TRBD1 call by TCRdb cannot be tested. CDR3 length: 14 residues. CDR1 is SGHDT, CDR2 YYEEEE, per germline. Filled out from reference TRBV5-6 and TRBJ2-7, the complete variable domain reads DAGVTQSPTHLIKTRGQQVTLRCSPKSGHDTVSWYQQALGQGPQFIFQYYEEEERQRGNFPDRFSGHQFPNYSSELNVNALLLGDSALYLCASTLAGGVYEQNFGPGTRLTVT.